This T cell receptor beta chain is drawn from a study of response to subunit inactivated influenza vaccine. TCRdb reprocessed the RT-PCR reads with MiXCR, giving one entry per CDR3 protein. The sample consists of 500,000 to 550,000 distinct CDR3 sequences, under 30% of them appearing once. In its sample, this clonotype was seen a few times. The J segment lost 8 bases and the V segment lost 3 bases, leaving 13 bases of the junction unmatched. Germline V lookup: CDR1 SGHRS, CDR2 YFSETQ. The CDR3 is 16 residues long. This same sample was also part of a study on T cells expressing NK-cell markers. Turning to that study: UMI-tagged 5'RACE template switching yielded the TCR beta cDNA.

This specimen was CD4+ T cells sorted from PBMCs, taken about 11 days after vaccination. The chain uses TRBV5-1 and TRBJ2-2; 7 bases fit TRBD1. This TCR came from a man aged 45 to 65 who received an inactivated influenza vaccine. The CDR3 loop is CASSSRTGTLPGELFF. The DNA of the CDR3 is TGCGCCAGCAGCTCTCGGACAGGCACGTTGCCGGGGGAGCTGTTTTTT. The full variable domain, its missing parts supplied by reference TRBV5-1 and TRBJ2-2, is KAGVTQTPRYLIKTRGQQVTLSCSPISGHRSVSWYQQTPGQGLQFLFEYFSETQRNKGNFPGRFSGRQFSNSRSEMNVSTLELGDSALYLCASSSRTGTLPGELFFGEGSRLTVL.